Shown below are 17 T cell receptor beta chains from a single sample sequenced in a study of T cell changes during pregnancy in multiple sclerosis (dated by TCRdb to the late 2010s). Library generation was performed with the immunoSEQ multiplex PCR assay. TCRdb stores this immuneACCESS table with in-frame sequences only. Part of the clones is absent; in the studies checked, under half of the shortfall reflects unresolved V genes, and no reason is known for the rest. The sample table lists tens of thousands of clones, 85% to 90% of them with a count of one. The ten biggest clones cover 1.5% of the sample. The source was peripheral blood, collected in the first trimester of pregnancy. The receptors were sampled from a female donor in good health, enrolled as a control in a pregnancy study.

This rearrangement joins TRBV5-4 to TRBJ2-5; 12 nucleotides line up with TRBD2. This CDR3 spans 16 amino acids. V lost 4 bases, J lost 5 bases, and 9 bases stayed unmatched. CDR1 and CDR2 (germline): SGHNT, YYREEE (reference sequence). CDR3 coding DNA: TGTGCCAGCAGCCAAACCCTAGCGGGAGGGTTGGAGACCCAGTACTTC. Translated: CASSQTLAGGLETQYF.

Here the CDR3 DNA reads TGTGCCAGCAGCTTGACTAGCGGGGGGCGACACTCCTACGAGCAGTACTTC. Its protein is CASSLTSGGRHSYEQYF. The chain is built from TRBV11-2 and TRBJ2-7, with TRBD2 matching over 13 bases. This CDR3 is built from 17 residues. After removal of 3 bases from V and 0 bases from J, the junction contained 5 bases not matched to a gene. CDR1 SGHAT and CDR2 FQNNGV come from the germline V gene.

The chain couples TRBV5-6 to TRBJ1-5, with 7 bases lining up with TRBD1. The CDR3 is 14 residues long. Germline loops: CDR1 SGHDT, CDR2 YYEEEE. V gave up 4 bases and J gave up 2 bases; unmatched junction bases: 3. Written as DNA, the CDR3 is TGTGCCAGCAGCCCCACAGGGGGCAATCAGCCCCAGCATTTT. The encoded protein is CASSPTGGNQPQHF.

The gene calls are TRBV6-5 and TRBJ2-3, with TRBD2 matching over 9 bases. Germline V lookup: CDR1 MNHEY, CDR2 SVGAGI. The ends lost 6 bases at V and 4 bases at J; junction bases unmatched: 8. CDR3 length: 15 amino acids. The CDR3, as DNA: TGTGCCAGCAGCAAGGTGGCGGGAGGGTCAGATACGCAGTATTTT. The encoded protein is CASSKVAGGSDTQYF.

The chain employs TRBV27 and TRBJ2-5; D perhaps matches TRBD2 (5 bases). Germline V gives CDR1 MNHEY, CDR2 SMNVEV (reference sequence). V shed 5 bases and J shed 2 bases, with 12 bases lying between them. The CDR3 length is 14 residues. The CDR3 nucleotides read TGTGCCAGCAGTCAGGAGCGGTTGCAAGAGACCCAGTACTTC. Amino acid sequence: CASSQERLQETQYF.

The chain joins TRBV18 to TRBJ2-3; D may be TRBD2 (6 bases). From germline, CDR1 is KGHSH and CDR2 LQKENI. The CDR3 is made up of 14 amino acids. Deletions cut 4 bases from V and 7 bases from J, with 15 bases between. This chain's CDR3 is CASSQGQGGNTQYF. In DNA, the CDR3 is TGTGCCAGCTCACAGGGGCAGGGAGGAAATACGCAGTATTTT.

J is TRBJ2-2 and V is TRBV7-3; 7 bases are a match to TRBD2. V trimming: 4 bases; J trimming: 5 bases; junction bases outside the gene matches: 7. CDR3 length: 15 residues. Looked up from germline, CDR1 is SGHTA and CDR2 is FQGTGA. CDR3 coding DNA: TGTGCCAGCAGCTCCCAATCGGGGGGTACCGGGGAGCTGTTTTTT. Translating gives CASSSQSGGTGELFF.

The chain joins TRBV4-2 to TRBJ2-7, with TRBD1 identical over 8 bases. Losses at the gene ends were 5 bases for V and 4 bases for J; bases not matched to a gene: 13. Germline CDR1 and CDR2: LGHNA and YNFKEQ. The CDR3 spans 16 residues. The CDR3 spells CASSSRTGQKAYEQYF. The DNA for the CDR3 is TGTGCCAGCAGCTCAAGGACAGGGCAAAAGGCGTACGAGCAGTACTTC.

The CDR3 nucleotides are TGCGCCAGCAGCCGACAGGGTTCGGGCACAGATACGCAGTATTTT. Its translation: CASSRQGSGTDTQYF. The rearrangement joins TRBV4-1 to TRBJ2-3; 7 bases map to TRBD1. The CDR3 totals 15 residues. Germline V lookup: CDR1 MGHRA, CDR2 YSYEKL. Unmatched junction bases numbered 5, after V lost 4 bases and J lost 1 base.

The rearrangement joins TRBV5-1 to TRBJ2-1, with D possibly being TRBD1 (6 bases). Trimming took 4 bases from V and 8 from J, leaving 16 bases between them. There are 14 residues in the CDR3. CDR1 is SGHRS and CDR2 is YFSETQ in the germline V gene. For the CDR3, the DNA is TGCGCCAGCAGCCCCACCACAGGGAGCTATGAGCAGTTCTTC. Residues: CASSPTTGSYEQFF. The entire variable domain, with the rest obtained from reference TRBV5-1 and TRBJ2-1, is as follows: KAGVTQTPRYLIKTRGQQVTLSCSPISGHRSVSWYQQTPGQGLQFLFEYFSETQRNKGNFPGRFSGRQFSNSRSEMNVSTLELGDSALYLCASSPTTGSYEQFFGPGTRLTVL.

This clone was seen once. The chain combines TRBV5-5 with TRBJ2-7, with a possible D match to TRBD2 (6 bases). CDR1 is SGHKS and CDR2 is YYEKEE in the germline V gene (reference sequence). V lost 0 bases and J 3 bases, leaving 10 bases between the germline ends. The CDR3 length is 14 residues. The CDR3 nucleotides read TGTGCCAGCAGCTTGGAGGGGAGGAGCTACGAGCAGTACTTC. It codes for CASSLEGRSYEQYF. Full variable domain (rest looked up from reference TRBV5-5 and TRBJ2-7): DAGVTQSPTHLIKTRGQQVTLRCSPISGHKSVSWYQQVLGQGPQFIFQYYEKEERGRGNFPDRFSARQFPNYSSELNVNALLLGDSALYLCASSLEGRSYEQYFGPGTRLTVT.

CDR3 in amino acids: CASSDGRINFREQYF. In DNA form, the CDR3 reads TGTGCCAGCAGTGACGGCAGGATCAATTTTCGGGAGCAGTACTTC. This chain joins TRBV6-4 and TRBJ2-7; no definite D call. The V end was cut by 2 bases, the J end by 7 bases, with 18 bases between. The CDR3 has 15 residues. From germline, CDR1 is MRHNA and CDR2 SNTAGT.

This rearrangement joins TRBV7-8 to TRBJ2-1; 9 bases line up with TRBD2. V lost 2 bases and J lost 4; bases outside the gene matches: 18. Germline CDR1 and CDR2: SGHVS and FQNEAQ. This CDR3 region has 20 residues. The CDR3 reads CASSLWPDGGGDLIYNEQFF. The CDR3 DNA sequence: TGTGCCAGCAGCTTATGGCCCGATGGCGGGGGGGACCTAATATACAATGAGCAGTTCTTC.

This clone was recorded once. The gene calls are TRBV15 and TRBJ2-5; 8 nucleotides match TRBD2. This CDR3 spans 15 amino acids. Germline V gene data show CDR1 as LNHNV and CDR2 as YYDKDF (reference sequence). V trimming: 0 bases; J trimming: 1 base; junction bases outside the gene matches: 1. The CDR3 reads CATSRDLAGQETQYF. CDR3 DNA sequence: TGTGCCACCAGCAGAGACCTAGCGGGCCAAGAGACCCAGTACTTC.

The chain is built from TRBV2 and TRBJ2-3; 11 bases are a match to TRBD2. Germline loops: CDR1 SNHLY, CDR2 FYNNEI. The CDR3 contains 15 residues. V shed 8 bases and J 4 bases; nucleotides not matched to a gene: 8. The CDR3 loop reads CASEASGGSSDTQYF. The DNA of the CDR3 is TGTGCCAGCGAGGCTAGCGGGGGGAGCTCAGATACGCAGTATTTT.

The chain combines TRBV7-9 with TRBJ2-1, with D perhaps matching TRBD2 (5 bases). Trimming took 3 bases from V and 4 from J, leaving 7 bases between them. The germline V gene encodes CDR1 SEHNR and CDR2 FQNEAQ (reference sequence). The CDR3 spans 13 residues. CDR3 sequence: CASSLGSYNEQFF. The CDR3 DNA reads TGTGCCAGCAGCTTGGGGAGTTACAATGAGCAGTTCTTC.

This sequence joins TRBV28 and TRBJ1-2, with TRBD1 matching 7 bases. Germline CDR1 and CDR2: MDHEN and SYDVKM. The V segment lost 2 bases and the J segment 2 bases; nucleotides outside the gene matches: 5. This CDR3 is built from 15 residues. CDR3 loop: CASSLTRQGNYGYTF. DNA for the CDR3: TGTGCCAGCAGTTTAACGAGACAGGGCAACTATGGCTACACCTTC.